Described below is a single TCR beta chain sequence and its context. This specimen comes from a study of blood T cell repertoires in COVID-19. Study information: Collection of acute and convalescent COVID-19 samples took place in the United States, Italy and Spain. Sources were T cells, B-cell-depleted T cells, or PBMCs; the material itself was cDNA or gDNA.

V dropped 4 bases and J dropped 3; count of bases not matched to a gene: 9. Germline CDR1 and CDR2: GTSNPN and SVGIG (reference sequence). There are 14 residues in the CDR3. Per the authors' pipeline: Scientists estimated how many nucleated cells there were by amplifying reference gene primers. TCRdb keeps only in-frame clones here, not all; method: immunoSEQ multiplex PCR. The V and J calls and clone size are taken from that table; D and trimming were inferred from the DNA. The sample holds some 11,000 clones, approximately 91% seen once. Sequenced sample: peripheral blood. The chain links TRBV30 to TRBJ2-7; 7 bases align to TRBD1. This receptor was identified in a woman aged 70-85 years with active COVID-19. The CDR3 region is CAWTLTGRGYEQYF. The CDR3 nucleotides read TGTGCCTGGACCTTGACAGGGAGAGGCTACGAGCAGTACTTC. The full variable domain, in which reference TRBV30 and TRBJ2-7 provide the parts outside the CDR3, is SQTIHQWPATLVQPVGSPLSLECTVEGTSNPNLYWYRQAAGRGLQLLFYSVGIGQISSEVPQNLSASRPQDRQFILSSKKLLLSDSGFYLCAWTLTGRGYEQYFGPGTRLTVT.